The 11 T cell receptor beta chains given below trace back to one sample, sequenced in a study of OX40 agonist ivuxolimab in advanced cancers. Libraries were made using the immunoSEQ multiplex PCR assay. In TCRdb, the immuneACCESS table is reduced to in-frame sequences with V and J assigned. These tables do not hold every clone; where another copy was compared, an unresolved V gene accounts for under half, and the others remain unexplained. The sample table contains some 74,000 clones; only one count was recorded for over 75% of them. The ten largest clones add up to around 0.5% of the sample. Specimen: CD4+ or CD8+ T cells sorted from blood, collected in a trial of the OX40 agonist ivuxolimab. These receptors were taken from an adult with an advanced solid tumor such as melanoma, head and neck, liver or kidney cancer.

This rearrangement joins TRBV5-1 to TRBJ1-3; 7 nucleotides match TRBD1. V shed 3 bases, J shed 4 bases, and the junction held 7 bases outside the gene matches. From germline, CDR1 is SGHRS and CDR2 YFSETQ. CDR3 length: 15 residues. CDR3 residues: CASSYQGQDGNTIYF. CDR3 DNA: TGCGCCAGCAGCTACCAAGGACAGGACGGAAACACCATATATTTT.

The chain carries TRBV18 and TRBJ2-7; D is possibly TRBD1 (6 bases). The germline V and J ends were trimmed by 6 bases and 0 bases, with 12 bases remaining between them. This CDR3 has 14 amino acids. Germline V gene lookup returns CDR1 KGHSH and CDR2 LQKENI. The DNA of the CDR3 is TGTGCCAGCTCTGCAATGGACAGCTCCTACGAGCAGTACTTC. Its translation is CASSAMDSSYEQYF.

The gene calls are TRBV28 and TRBJ1-5; D not certain. Trimming shortened V by 8 bases and J by 3 bases, and 23 bases separated the two germline ends. This CDR3 is 17 amino acids long. Per the germline V gene, CDR1 is MDHEN and CDR2 is SYDVKM. DNA of the CDR3: TGTGCCAGCCTGCCCCCCGGCATCGGCCGCTACAATCAGCCCCAGCATTTT. Residues: CASLPPGIGRYNQPQHF. The full variable domain, completed using reference TRBV28 and TRBJ1-5, is DVKVTQSSRYLVKRTGEKVFLECVQDMDHENMFWYRQDPGLGLRLIYFSYDVKMKEKGDIPEGYSVSREKKERFSLILESASTNQTSMYLCASLPPGIGRYNQPQHFGDGTRLSIL.

J is TRBJ2-1 and V is TRBV7-9, with D possibly TRBD2 on 6 matching bases. V was clipped by 4 bases and J by 5 bases, with 15 bases between them. Germline V CDR1 and CDR2: SEHNR, FQNEAQ (reference sequence). This CDR3 region has 15 residues. CDR3 protein: CASSSWDSLNNEQFF. The CDR3 region has the DNA TGTGCCAGCAGCTCCTGGGACTCCCTAAACAATGAGCAGTTCTTC. Full variable domain (remainder filled in from reference TRBV7-9 and TRBJ2-1): DTGVSQNPRHKITKRGQNVTFRCDPISEHNRLYWYRQTLGQGPEFLTYFQNEAQLEKSRLLSDRFSAERPKGSFSTLEIQRTEQGDSAMYLCASSSWDSLNNEQFFGPGTRLTVL.

The CDR3 bases are TGTGCCAGCAGCTTCTCCGGGACTAGCGGGAGGCGCTCCTACGAGCAGTACTTC. As protein: CASSFSGTSGRRSYEQYF. The genes are TRBV11-3 and TRBJ2-7; 15 nucleotides match TRBD2. CDR3 length: 18 amino acids. The J segment lost 0 bases and the V segment lost 3 bases, leaving 6 bases of the junction unmatched. Per germline, CDR1 SGHNT and CDR2 YENEEA.

Worth noting for this clone: The sample contains more than one DNA sequence encoding this CDR3. This chain uses TRBV12-5 with TRBJ1-5; D unresolved. Germline values: CDR1 LGHNT, CDR2 FRNRAP. The CDR3 sequence is 13 residues long. Trimming stripped 3 bases from V and 0 bases from J, with 3 bases between. The CDR3 sequence: CASGLDSNQPQHF. Written as DNA, the CDR3 is TGTGCTAGTGGTTTAGATAGCAATCAGCCCCAGCATTTT. Full variable domain (missing parts from reference TRBV12-5 and TRBJ1-5): DARVTQTPRHKVTEMGQEVTMRCQPILGHNTVFWYRQTMMQGLELLAYFRNRAPLDDSGMPKDRFSAEMPDATLATLKIQPSEPRDSAVYFCASGLDSNQPQHFGDGTRLSIL.

This chain connects TRBV6-6 to TRBJ1-5; no firm D call. The germline V gene encodes CDR1 MNHNY and CDR2 SVGAGI (reference sequence). Trimming removed 0 bases from V and 1 base from J, with 7 bases in between. The CDR3 has 15 residues. In nucleotides, the CDR3 is TGTGCCAGCAGTTACTCGAGGGAAAGCAATCAGCCCCAGCATTTT. Its translation is CASSYSRESNQPQHF.

The chain links TRBV28 to TRBJ2-3; D is uncertain. Trimming pared 7 bases from V and 6 bases from J, leaving 8 bases between. The CDR3 length is 11 residues. The germline gives CDR1 MDHEN, CDR2 SYDVKM. Here the CDR3 reads CASTSEDTQYF. The CDR3 DNA sequence: TGTGCCAGCACTTCAGAGGATACGCAGTATTTT.

The rearrangement uses TRBV2 and TRBJ1-2; 11 positions agree with TRBD1. After removal of 1 base from V and 9 bases from J, the junction contained 4 bases not matched to a gene. This CDR3 is 14 amino acids long. Germline loops: CDR1 SNHLY, CDR2 FYNNEI. For the CDR3, the DNA is TGTGCCAGCAGTGAAGGGACAGGGGGCAGTAGCTACACCTTC. As protein: CASSEGTGGSSYTF.

J is TRBJ1-2 and V is TRBV5-4; no definite D call. This CDR3 has 14 residues. Germline CDR1 reads SGHNT; CDR2 reads YYREEE (reference sequence). Trimming removed 2 bases at V and 4 bases at J, with 12 bases between. The CDR3 coding sequence is TGTGCCAGCAGCTTTGGCAACGCAGCCTATGGCTACACCTTC. Translation: CASSFGNAAYGYTF.

The chain is built from TRBV7-9 and TRBJ2-3; 7 positions agree with TRBD2. CDR3 length: 14 amino acids. The germline V gene has CDR1 SEHNR and CDR2 FQNEAQ (reference sequence). Trimming at V came to 6 bases and at J to 2 bases, leaving 5 bases not matched to a gene. The CDR3 DNA reads TGTGCCAGCAGGGCGACTAGCCCCACAGATACGCAGTATTTT. Amino acid sequence: CASRATSPTDTQYF. Combining the CDR3 with reference TRBV7-9 and TRBJ2-3 gives the whole variable domain DTGVSQNPRHKITKRGQNVTFRCDPISEHNRLYWYRQTLGQGPEFLTYFQNEAQLEKSRLLSDRFSAERPKGSFSTLEIQRTEQGDSAMYLCASRATSPTDTQYFGPGTRLTVL.